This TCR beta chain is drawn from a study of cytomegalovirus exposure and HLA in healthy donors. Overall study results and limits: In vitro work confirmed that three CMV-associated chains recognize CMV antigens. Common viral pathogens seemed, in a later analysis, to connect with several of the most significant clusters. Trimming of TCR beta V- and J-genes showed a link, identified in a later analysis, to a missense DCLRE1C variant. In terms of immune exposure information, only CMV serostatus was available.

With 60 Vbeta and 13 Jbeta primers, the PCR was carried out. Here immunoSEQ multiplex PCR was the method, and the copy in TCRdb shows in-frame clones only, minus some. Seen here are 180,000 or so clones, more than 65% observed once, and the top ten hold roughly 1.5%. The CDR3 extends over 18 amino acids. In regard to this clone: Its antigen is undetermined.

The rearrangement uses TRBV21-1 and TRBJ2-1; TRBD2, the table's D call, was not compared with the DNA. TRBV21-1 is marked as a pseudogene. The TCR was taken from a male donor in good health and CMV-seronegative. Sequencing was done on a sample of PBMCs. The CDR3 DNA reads TGTGCCAGCAGCAAAGCCCCGGGAGCGGGTCCGTCCTACAATGAGCAGTTCTTC. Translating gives CASSKAPGAGPSYNEQFF.